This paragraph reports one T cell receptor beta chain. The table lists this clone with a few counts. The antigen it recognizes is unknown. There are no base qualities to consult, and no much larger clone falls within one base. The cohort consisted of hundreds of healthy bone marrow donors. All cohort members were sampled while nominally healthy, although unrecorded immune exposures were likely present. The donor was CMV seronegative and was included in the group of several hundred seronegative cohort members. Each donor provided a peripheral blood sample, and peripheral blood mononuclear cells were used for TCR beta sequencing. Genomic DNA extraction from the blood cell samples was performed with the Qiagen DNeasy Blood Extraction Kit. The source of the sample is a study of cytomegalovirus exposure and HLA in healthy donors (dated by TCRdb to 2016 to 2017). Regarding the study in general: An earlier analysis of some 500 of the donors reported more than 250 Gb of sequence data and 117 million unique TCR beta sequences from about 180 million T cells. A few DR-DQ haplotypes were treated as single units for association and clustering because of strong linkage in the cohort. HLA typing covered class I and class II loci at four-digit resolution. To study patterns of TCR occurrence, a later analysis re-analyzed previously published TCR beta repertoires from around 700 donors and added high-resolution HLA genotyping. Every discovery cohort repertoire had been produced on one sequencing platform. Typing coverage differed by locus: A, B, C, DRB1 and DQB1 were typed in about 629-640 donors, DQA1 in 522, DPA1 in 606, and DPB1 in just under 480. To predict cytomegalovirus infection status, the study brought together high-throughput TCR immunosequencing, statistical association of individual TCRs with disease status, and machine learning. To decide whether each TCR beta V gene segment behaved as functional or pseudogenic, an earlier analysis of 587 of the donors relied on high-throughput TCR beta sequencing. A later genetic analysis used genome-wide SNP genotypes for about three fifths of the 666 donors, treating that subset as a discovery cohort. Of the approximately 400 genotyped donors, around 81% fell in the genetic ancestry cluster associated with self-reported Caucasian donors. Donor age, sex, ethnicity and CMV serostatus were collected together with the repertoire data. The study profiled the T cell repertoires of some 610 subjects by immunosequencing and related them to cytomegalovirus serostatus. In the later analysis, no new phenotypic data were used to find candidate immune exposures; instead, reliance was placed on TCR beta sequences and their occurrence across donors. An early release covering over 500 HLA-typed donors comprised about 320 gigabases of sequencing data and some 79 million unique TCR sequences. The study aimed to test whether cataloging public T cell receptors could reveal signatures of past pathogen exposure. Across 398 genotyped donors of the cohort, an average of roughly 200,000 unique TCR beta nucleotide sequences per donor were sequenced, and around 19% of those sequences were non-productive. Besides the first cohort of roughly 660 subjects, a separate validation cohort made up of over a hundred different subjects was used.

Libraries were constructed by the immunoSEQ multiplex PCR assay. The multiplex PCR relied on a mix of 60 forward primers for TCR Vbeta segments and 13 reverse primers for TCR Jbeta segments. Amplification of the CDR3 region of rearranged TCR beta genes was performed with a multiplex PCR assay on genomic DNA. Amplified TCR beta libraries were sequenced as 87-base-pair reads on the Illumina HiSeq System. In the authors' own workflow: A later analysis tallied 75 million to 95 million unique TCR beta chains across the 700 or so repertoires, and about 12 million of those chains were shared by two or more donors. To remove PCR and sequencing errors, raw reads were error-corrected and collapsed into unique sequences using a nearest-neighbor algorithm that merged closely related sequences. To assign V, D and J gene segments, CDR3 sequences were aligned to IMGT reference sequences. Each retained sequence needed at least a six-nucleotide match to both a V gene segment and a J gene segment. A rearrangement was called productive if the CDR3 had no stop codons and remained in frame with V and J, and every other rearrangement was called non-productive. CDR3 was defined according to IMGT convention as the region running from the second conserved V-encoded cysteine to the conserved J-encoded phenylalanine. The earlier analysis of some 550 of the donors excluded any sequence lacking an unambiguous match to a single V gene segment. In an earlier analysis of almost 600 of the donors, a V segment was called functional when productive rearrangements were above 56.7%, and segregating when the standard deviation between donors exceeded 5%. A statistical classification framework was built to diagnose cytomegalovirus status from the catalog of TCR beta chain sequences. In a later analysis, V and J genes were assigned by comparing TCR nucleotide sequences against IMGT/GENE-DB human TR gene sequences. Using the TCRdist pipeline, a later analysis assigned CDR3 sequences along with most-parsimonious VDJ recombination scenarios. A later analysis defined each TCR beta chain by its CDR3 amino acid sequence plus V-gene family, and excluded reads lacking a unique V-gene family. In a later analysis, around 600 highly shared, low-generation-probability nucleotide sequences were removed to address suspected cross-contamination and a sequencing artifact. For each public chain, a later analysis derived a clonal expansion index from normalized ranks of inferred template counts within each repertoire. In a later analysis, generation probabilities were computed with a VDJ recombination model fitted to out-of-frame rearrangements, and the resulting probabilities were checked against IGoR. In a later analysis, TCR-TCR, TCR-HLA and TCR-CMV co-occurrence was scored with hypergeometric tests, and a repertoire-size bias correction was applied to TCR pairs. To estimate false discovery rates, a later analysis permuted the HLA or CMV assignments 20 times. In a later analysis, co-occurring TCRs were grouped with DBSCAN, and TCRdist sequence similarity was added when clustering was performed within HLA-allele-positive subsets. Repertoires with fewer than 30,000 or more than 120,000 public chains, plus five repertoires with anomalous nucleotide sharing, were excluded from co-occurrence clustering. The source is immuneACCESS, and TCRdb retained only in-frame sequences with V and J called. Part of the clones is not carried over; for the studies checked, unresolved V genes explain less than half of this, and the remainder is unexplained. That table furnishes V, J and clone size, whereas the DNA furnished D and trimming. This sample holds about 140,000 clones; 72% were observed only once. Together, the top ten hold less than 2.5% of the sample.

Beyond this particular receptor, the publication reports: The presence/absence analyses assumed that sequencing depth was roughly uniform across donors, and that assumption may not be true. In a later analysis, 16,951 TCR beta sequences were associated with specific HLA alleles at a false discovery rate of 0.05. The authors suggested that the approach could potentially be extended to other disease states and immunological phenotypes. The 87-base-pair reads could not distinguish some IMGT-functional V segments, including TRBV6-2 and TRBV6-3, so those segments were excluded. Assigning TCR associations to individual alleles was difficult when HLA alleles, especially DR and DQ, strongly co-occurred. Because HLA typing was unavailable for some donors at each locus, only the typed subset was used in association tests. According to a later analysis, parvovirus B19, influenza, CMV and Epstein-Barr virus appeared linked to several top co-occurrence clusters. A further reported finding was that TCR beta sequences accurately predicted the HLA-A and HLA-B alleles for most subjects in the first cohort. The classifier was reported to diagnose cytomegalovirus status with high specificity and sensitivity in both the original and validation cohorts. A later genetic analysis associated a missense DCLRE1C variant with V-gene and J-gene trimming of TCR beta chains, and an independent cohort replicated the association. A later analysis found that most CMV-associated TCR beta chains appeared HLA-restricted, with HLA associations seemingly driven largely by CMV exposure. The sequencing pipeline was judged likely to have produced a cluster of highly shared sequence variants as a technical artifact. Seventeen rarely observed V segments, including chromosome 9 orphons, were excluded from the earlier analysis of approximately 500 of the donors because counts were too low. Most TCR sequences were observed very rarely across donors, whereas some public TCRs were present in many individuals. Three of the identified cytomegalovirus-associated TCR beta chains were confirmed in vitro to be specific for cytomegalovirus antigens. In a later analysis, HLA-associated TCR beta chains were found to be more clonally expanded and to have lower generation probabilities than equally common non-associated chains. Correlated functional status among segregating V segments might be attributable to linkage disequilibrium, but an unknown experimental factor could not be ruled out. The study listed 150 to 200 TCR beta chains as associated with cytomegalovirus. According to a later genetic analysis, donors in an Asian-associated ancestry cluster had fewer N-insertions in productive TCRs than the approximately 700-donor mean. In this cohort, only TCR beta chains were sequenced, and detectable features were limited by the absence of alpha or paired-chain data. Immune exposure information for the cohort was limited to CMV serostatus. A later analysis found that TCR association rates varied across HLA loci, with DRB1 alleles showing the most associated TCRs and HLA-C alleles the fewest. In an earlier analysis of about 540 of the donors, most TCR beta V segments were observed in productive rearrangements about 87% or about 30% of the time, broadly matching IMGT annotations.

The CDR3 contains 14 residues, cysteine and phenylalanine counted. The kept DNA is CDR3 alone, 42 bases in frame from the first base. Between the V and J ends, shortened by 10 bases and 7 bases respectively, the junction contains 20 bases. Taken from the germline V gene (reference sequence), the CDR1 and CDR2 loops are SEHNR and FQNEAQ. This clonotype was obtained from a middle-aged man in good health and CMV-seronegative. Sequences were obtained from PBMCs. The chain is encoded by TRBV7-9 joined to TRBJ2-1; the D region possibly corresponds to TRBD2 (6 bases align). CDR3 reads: CATLKGGRGNEQFF. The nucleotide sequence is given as TGTGCCACCCTCAAGGGAGGTAGGGGAAATGAGCAGTTCTTC.